This TCR beta chain was identified in a study of CD8+CD57+ T cells in acquired aplastic anemia. Study summary: Quantities of DNA derived from sorted CD4+ and CD8+ cells averaged around 3 ug.

Flow cytometry had shown expanded CD8+CD57+ cells in the patients chosen for sequencing. Per the germline V gene, CDR1 is SGHTA and CDR2 is FQGNSA. The ends lost 8 bases at V and 1 base at J; junction bases unmatched: 4. The length of the CDR3 is 14 residues. Researchers used genomic DNA as the template to profile TCR beta VDJ and CDR3. TCRdb recomputed calls from the reads with MiXCR, one row per CDR3 protein. The sample includes about 98,000 distinct CDR3 sequences, about 67% seen only once; the top ten take roughly two thirds. This TCR derives from a human donor with aplastic anemia. The specimen sequenced was sorted CD4+, CD8+, or CD8+CD57+ T cells (not recorded which) from PBMCs. V usage is TRBV7-2 and J usage is TRBJ2-5; the match to TRBD1 covers 10 bases. The CDR3: CASARDRGQETQYF. Here the CDR3 DNA reads TGTGCCAGCGCGAGGGACAGGGGCCAAGAGACCCAGTACTTC.